These T cell receptor beta chains were read from a single sample in a study of T cells after posttransplantation cyclophosphamide. Assay used: immunoSEQ multiplex PCR; TCRdb lists only in-frame clones, some missing. The repertoire consists of around 39,000 clones, none detected only once. Input material: PBMCs. The origin of the receptors is a girl aged 5 to 17 in good health, CMV-negative, and a related stem cell transplant donor. Each CDR3 is given with its conserved first and last residue. Each record gives: D gene, V gene, clone size, J gene, CDR3 DNA, CDR3 protein. A D gene is named only where the DNA matches it firmly. Not every row has a clone size; where given, it reads once, few, many or a size class.

d_call: .; v_call: TRBV6-4; clone_size: many; j_call: TRBJ2-2; cdr3_nt: TGTGCCAGCAGTGACTCGAGACAGGTGTCCGGGGAGCTGTTTTTT; cdr3_aa: CASSDSRQVSGELFF
d_call: .; v_call: TRBV6-6; clone_size: many; j_call: TRBJ2-7; cdr3_nt: TGTGCCAGCGTGCAGGCAAACTCCTACGAGCAGTACTTC; cdr3_aa: CASVQANSYEQYF
d_call: TRBD1; v_call: TRBV6-1; clone_size: .; j_call: TRBJ2-7; cdr3_nt: TGTGCCAGCAGTGGTGGCAGGGGGTGGTACGAGCAGTACTTC; cdr3_aa: CASSGGRGWYEQYF
d_call: .; v_call: TRBV4-1; clone_size: many; j_call: TRBJ1-4; cdr3_nt: TGCGCCAGCAGCCAAGAGGAGGGACGGCGGTGGGAAAAACTGTTTTTT; cdr3_aa: CASSQEEGRRWEKLFF
d_call: TRBD1; v_call: TRBV14; clone_size: many; j_call: TRBJ2-7; cdr3_nt: TGTGCCAGCAGCCAAAATCCGGGACAGGGTCCCTACGAGCAGTACTTC; cdr3_aa: CASSQNPGQGPYEQYF
d_call: TRBD1; v_call: TRBV19; clone_size: many; j_call: TRBJ1-3; cdr3_nt: TGTGCCGGACAGGGGCCTGGAAACACCATATATTTT; cdr3_aa: CAGQGPGNTIYF
d_call: .; v_call: TRBV6-1; clone_size: .; j_call: TRBJ1-3; cdr3_nt: TGTGCCTCTCGTCGCACCATATATTTT; cdr3_aa: CASRRTIYF
d_call: .; v_call: TRBV19; clone_size: many; j_call: TRBJ1-5; cdr3_nt: TGTGCCAGTAGTATCGAGTCACTTAGCAATCAGCCCCAGCATTTT; cdr3_aa: CASSIESLSNQPQHF
d_call: TRBD1; v_call: TRBV7-9; clone_size: many; j_call: TRBJ1-2; cdr3_nt: TGTGCCAGCTCCATCCTATCGACAGGGGAGGCTGGCTACACCTTC; cdr3_aa: CASSILSTGEAGYTF
d_call: TRBD2; v_call: TRBV27; clone_size: few; j_call: TRBJ2-1; cdr3_nt: TGTGCCACCGGGCGGGGGAGCTCCTACAATGAGCAGTTCTTC; cdr3_aa: CATGRGSSYNEQFF
d_call: TRBD1; v_call: TRBV5-3; clone_size: .; j_call: TRBJ2-5; cdr3_nt: TGTGCCAGAAGCAGTACCCCCGAAGGGACAGGGGTAAAAGAGACCCAGTACTTC; cdr3_aa: CARSSTPEGTGVKETQYF
d_call: TRBD1; v_call: TRBV28; clone_size: medium-sized; j_call: TRBJ1-1; cdr3_nt: TGTGCCAGCAGTCCACCGGGACAGATCATTGAAGCTTTCTTT; cdr3_aa: CASSPPGQIIEAFF
d_call: TRBD2; v_call: TRBV4-1; clone_size: .; j_call: TRBJ2-7; cdr3_nt: TGCGCCAGCAGACCTTATCCGTTACAGGGGACTAGCGGGAACCACGAGCAGTACTTC; cdr3_aa: CASRPYPLQGTSGNHEQYF
d_call: .; v_call: TRBV7-9; clone_size: many; j_call: TRBJ1-5; cdr3_nt: TGTGCCAGCAGCTTAGTCGAGAGTCAGCCCCAGCATTTT; cdr3_aa: CASSLVESQPQHF
d_call: .; v_call: TRBV7-2; clone_size: few; j_call: TRBJ2-7; cdr3_nt: TGTGCCAGCAGCTTAGGTATCGGGTTTATAGAGCAGTACTTC; cdr3_aa: CASSLGIGFIEQYF
d_call: .; v_call: TRBV27; clone_size: few; j_call: TRBJ2-5; cdr3_nt: TGTGCCAGCAGTTTTGACAGACAAGAGACCCAGTACTTC; cdr3_aa: CASSFDRQETQYF
d_call: .; v_call: TRBV28; clone_size: many; j_call: TRBJ1-3; cdr3_nt: TGTGCCAGCAGTTTGTCAGGCCTCTCTGGAAACACCATATATTTT; cdr3_aa: CASSLSGLSGNTIYF
d_call: .; v_call: TRBV2; clone_size: many; j_call: TRBJ1-3; cdr3_nt: TGTGCCAGCAAAACGGGCTCTGGAAACACCATATATTTT; cdr3_aa: CASKTGSGNTIYF
d_call: .; v_call: TRBV18; clone_size: .; j_call: TRBJ1-1; cdr3_nt: TGTGCCAGCTCACCACAACTAGACACTGAAGCTTTCTTT; cdr3_aa: CASSPQLDTEAFF
d_call: .; v_call: TRBV9; clone_size: many; j_call: TRBJ1-1; cdr3_nt: TGTGCCAGCAGCCCTCAGGGGCTTGAAGCTTTCTTT; cdr3_aa: CASSPQGLEAFF
d_call: .; v_call: TRBV30; clone_size: .; j_call: TRBJ1-4; cdr3_nt: TGTGCCTGGAGTGTAGCACAGGGCCAAGAAAAACTGTTTTTT; cdr3_aa: CAWSVAQGQEKLFF
d_call: TRBD1; v_call: TRBV10-1; clone_size: few; j_call: TRBJ2-1; cdr3_nt: TGCGCCAGCAGTGGGACAGGGGGCGATCCGGGGGGTTTCAATGAGCAGTTCTTC; cdr3_aa: CASSGTGGDPGGFNEQFF
d_call: TRBD2; v_call: TRBV7-9; clone_size: .; j_call: TRBJ2-1; cdr3_nt: TGTGCCAGCAGCTCGGTTTGGAGCGGGGGGACCCCTCCCGGGAATGAGCAGTTCTTC; cdr3_aa: CASSSVWSGGTPPGNEQFF
d_call: .; v_call: TRBV2; clone_size: many; j_call: TRBJ2-4; cdr3_nt: TGTGCCAGCAGTGACGAGGGTCTAGGGTCCAAAAACATTCAGTACTTC; cdr3_aa: CASSDEGLGSKNIQYF
d_call: .; v_call: TRBV6-5; clone_size: .; j_call: TRBJ1-1; cdr3_nt: TGTGCCAGCATGGGAGACAGGCGGGCCACTGAAGCTTTCTTT; cdr3_aa: CASMGDRRATEAFF
d_call: .; v_call: TRBV11-2; clone_size: many; j_call: TRBJ1-5; cdr3_nt: TGTGCCAGCAGCCCCCTGCCGCAGGGTCAGCCCCAGCATTTT; cdr3_aa: CASSPLPQGQPQHF
d_call: TRBD1; v_call: TRBV5-4; clone_size: .; j_call: TRBJ2-3; cdr3_nt: TGTGCCAGCAGCCTCGACAGGGATAATACGCAGTATTTT; cdr3_aa: CASSLDRDNTQYF
d_call: TRBD2; v_call: TRBV7-6; clone_size: .; j_call: TRBJ2-7; cdr3_nt: TGTGCCAGCAGCTTCGCTAGCGGGGGAACCTACGAGCAGTACTTC; cdr3_aa: CASSFASGGTYEQYF
d_call: TRBD2; v_call: TRBV11-1; clone_size: many; j_call: TRBJ2-3; cdr3_nt: TGTGCCAGCAGCTCAGGGCCAACCGGGACTAGGGCAGATACGCAGTATTTT; cdr3_aa: CASSSGPTGTRADTQYF
d_call: .; v_call: TRBV4-1; clone_size: many; j_call: TRBJ1-3; cdr3_nt: TGCGCCAGCAGCCAATACTCCGGGATTGGAAACACCATATATTTT; cdr3_aa: CASSQYSGIGNTIYF
d_call: .; v_call: TRBV5-4; clone_size: many; j_call: TRBJ2-1; cdr3_nt: TGTGCCGGAAGGGACTTCTATTACAATGAGCAGTTCTTC; cdr3_aa: CAGRDFYYNEQFF
d_call: .; v_call: TRBV19; clone_size: many; j_call: TRBJ1-5; cdr3_nt: TGTGCCAGTAGTATTAGGGGTGATGGCAATCAGCCCCAGCATTTT; cdr3_aa: CASSIRGDGNQPQHF
d_call: .; v_call: TRBV5-4; clone_size: few; j_call: TRBJ2-7; cdr3_nt: TGTGCCAGCAGCTTGGAGGGGGAAGGCGAGCAGTACTTC; cdr3_aa: CASSLEGEGEQYF
d_call: TRBD2; v_call: TRBV19; clone_size: few; j_call: TRBJ2-1; cdr3_nt: TGTGCCAGTAGTATAGTAAGAACTAGCGGCTACAATGAGCAGTTCTTC; cdr3_aa: CASSIVRTSGYNEQFF
d_call: .; v_call: TRBV30; clone_size: few; j_call: TRBJ2-5; cdr3_nt: TGTGCCTGGAGGACACGGGGCAGGGGATCTCACCAAGAGACCCAGTACTTC; cdr3_aa: CAWRTRGRGSHQETQYF
d_call: TRBD1; v_call: TRBV28; clone_size: .; j_call: TRBJ2-5; cdr3_nt: TGTGCCAGCAGTTTAGGTGAAAATACAGGACAGGGTGTTTTCGGCTGGACCCAGTACTTC; cdr3_aa: CASSLGENTGQGVFGWTQYF
d_call: TRBD2; v_call: TRBV4-3; clone_size: .; j_call: TRBJ2-3; cdr3_nt: TGCGCCAGCAGCCAACAGACGACTAGCGGGGCGCCGGATACGCAGTATTTT; cdr3_aa: CASSQQTTSGAPDTQYF
d_call: .; v_call: TRBV11-3; clone_size: many; j_call: TRBJ2-7; cdr3_nt: TGTGCGCCCCAGGGTAGCTACGAGCAGTACTTC; cdr3_aa: CAPQGSYEQYF
d_call: TRBD2; v_call: TRBV5-6; clone_size: few; j_call: TRBJ2-7; cdr3_nt: TGTGCCAGCAGCTGGGAGGGGTACGAGCAGTACTTC; cdr3_aa: CASSWEGYEQYF
d_call: .; v_call: TRBV7-9; clone_size: few; j_call: TRBJ2-3; cdr3_nt: TGTGCCAGCAGCTTCCGGGACTCAATTCCCCGGGATACGCAGTATTTT; cdr3_aa: CASSFRDSIPRDTQYF
d_call: TRBD1; v_call: TRBV18; clone_size: many; j_call: TRBJ1-2; cdr3_nt: TGTGCCAGCTCGCCGGGACAGAACTATGGCTACACCTTC; cdr3_aa: CASSPGQNYGYTF
d_call: TRBD1; v_call: TRBV10-3; clone_size: many; j_call: TRBJ2-1; cdr3_nt: TGTGCCATCAGAGGGCCGGGACAGGGGTACAATGAGCAGTTCTTC; cdr3_aa: CAIRGPGQGYNEQFF
d_call: TRBD1; v_call: TRBV27; clone_size: many; j_call: TRBJ2-7; cdr3_nt: TGTGCCAGCAGTCCGCGGACAGGGGTCTACGAGCAGTACTTC; cdr3_aa: CASSPRTGVYEQYF
d_call: TRBD1; v_call: TRBV29-1; clone_size: few; j_call: TRBJ2-5; cdr3_nt: TGCAGCGCCTCCCTCGGACAGGGGAGTGGAGAGACCCAGTACTTC; cdr3_aa: CSASLGQGSGETQYF
d_call: TRBD1; v_call: TRBV30; clone_size: many; j_call: TRBJ1-1; cdr3_nt: TGTGCCTGGAGTGGGGGGACAGCCGAAGCTTTCTTT; cdr3_aa: CAWSGGTAEAFF
d_call: .; v_call: TRBV7-2; clone_size: many; j_call: TRBJ2-7; cdr3_nt: TGTGCCAGCAGCTTAGGGAGGATGACAGGTTCCTACGAGCAGTACTTC; cdr3_aa: CASSLGRMTGSYEQYF
d_call: .; v_call: TRBV28; clone_size: .; j_call: TRBJ1-4; cdr3_nt: TGTGCCAGCAGCCTCCTGGTTCGGGAAAAACTGTTTTTT; cdr3_aa: CASSLLVREKLFF
d_call: .; v_call: TRBV7-9; clone_size: many; j_call: TRBJ2-2; cdr3_nt: TGTGCCAGCAGCTTAGGAGGCACCGGGGAGCTGTTTTTT; cdr3_aa: CASSLGGTGELFF
d_call: TRBD1; v_call: TRBV9; clone_size: many; j_call: TRBJ1-1; cdr3_nt: TGTGCCAGCAGCCCGCGACCCGGGACAGGCGGCTTTAGGGGCACTGAAGCTTTCTTT; cdr3_aa: CASSPRPGTGGFRGTEAFF
d_call: TRBD1; v_call: TRBV7-9; clone_size: many; j_call: TRBJ1-6; cdr3_nt: TGTGCCAGCAGCCCTCCGACAGGGCGGTTTGATTCACCCCTCCACTTT; cdr3_aa: CASSPPTGRFDSPLHF
d_call: .; v_call: TRBV15; clone_size: many; j_call: TRBJ2-7; cdr3_nt: TGTGCCACCAGCAGAGACCTCCTCAGCGCGGAGCAGTACTTC; cdr3_aa: CATSRDLLSAEQYF
d_call: .; v_call: TRBV5-1; clone_size: many; j_call: TRBJ1-2; cdr3_nt: TGCGCCAGCAGCTTGGGGGGCTATAACTATGGCTACACCTTC; cdr3_aa: CASSLGGYNYGYTF
d_call: TRBD1; v_call: TRBV28; clone_size: many; j_call: TRBJ2-5; cdr3_nt: TGTGCCAGCAGTTTGTACCGACAGGGGGAGACCCAGTACTTC; cdr3_aa: CASSLYRQGETQYF
d_call: .; v_call: TRBV19; clone_size: many; j_call: TRBJ2-2; cdr3_nt: TGTGCCAGTACCGAAGGGAGTGCGAACACCGGGGAGCTGTTTTTT; cdr3_aa: CASTEGSANTGELFF
d_call: TRBD2; v_call: TRBV7-2; clone_size: few; j_call: TRBJ2-3; cdr3_nt: TGTGCCAGCAGCTTGCCCGGACTAGCTAGCACAGATACGCAGTATTTT; cdr3_aa: CASSLPGLASTDTQYF
d_call: TRBD1; v_call: TRBV30; clone_size: many; j_call: TRBJ2-2; cdr3_nt: TGTGCCTGGGCTCAGGGGGAACCTACCGGGGAGCTGTTTTTT; cdr3_aa: CAWAQGEPTGELFF
d_call: .; v_call: TRBV7-8; clone_size: few; j_call: TRBJ1-3; cdr3_nt: TGTGCCAGCAGCACCGAACAGGCCCTCTCTGGAAACACCATATATTTT; cdr3_aa: CASSTEQALSGNTIYF
d_call: .; v_call: TRBV7-2; clone_size: .; j_call: TRBJ2-2; cdr3_nt: TGTGCCAGCAGCTCCGAACACCTGAACACCGGGGAGCTGTTTTTT; cdr3_aa: CASSSEHLNTGELFF
d_call: .; v_call: TRBV7-2; clone_size: .; j_call: TRBJ2-7; cdr3_nt: TGTGCCAGCAGCTTAGCAGGAGGCTTGTACGAGCAGTACTTC; cdr3_aa: CASSLAGGLYEQYF